This T cell receptor (beta chain) was sequenced in a study of tumor-infiltrating lymphocytes in localized non-small cell lung cancer. Looking at the study overall: Some samples were collected after neoadjuvant chemotherapy; smokers, never-smokers and several histologies were included. Whole-study results and caveats: Higher tumor T cell infiltration than in uninvolved lung was supported by TCRbeta sequencing. Only some patients had TCR sequencing, depending on available tissue.

Measured with immunoSEQ multiplex PCR; TCRdb has only the in-frame clones, and not every one. The table has about 23,000 clones, 73% seen once. The V and J ends lost 4 bases and 8 bases, in that order; junction bases with no gene match: 11. The germline V gene encodes CDR1 SGHDT and CDR2 YYEEEE. The CDR3 has 14 residues. In the case of this clone: Its target is not known.

Sequencing input: lung tumor tissue. J is TRBJ1-2 and V is TRBV5-6, with TRBD1 identical over 7 bases. This receptor was obtained from a human donor with non-small cell lung cancer. The CDR3 DNA follows: TGTGCCAGCAGCGCCCGGGACAGCCTTTGGGGCTACACCTTC. It specifies CASSARDSLWGYTF.